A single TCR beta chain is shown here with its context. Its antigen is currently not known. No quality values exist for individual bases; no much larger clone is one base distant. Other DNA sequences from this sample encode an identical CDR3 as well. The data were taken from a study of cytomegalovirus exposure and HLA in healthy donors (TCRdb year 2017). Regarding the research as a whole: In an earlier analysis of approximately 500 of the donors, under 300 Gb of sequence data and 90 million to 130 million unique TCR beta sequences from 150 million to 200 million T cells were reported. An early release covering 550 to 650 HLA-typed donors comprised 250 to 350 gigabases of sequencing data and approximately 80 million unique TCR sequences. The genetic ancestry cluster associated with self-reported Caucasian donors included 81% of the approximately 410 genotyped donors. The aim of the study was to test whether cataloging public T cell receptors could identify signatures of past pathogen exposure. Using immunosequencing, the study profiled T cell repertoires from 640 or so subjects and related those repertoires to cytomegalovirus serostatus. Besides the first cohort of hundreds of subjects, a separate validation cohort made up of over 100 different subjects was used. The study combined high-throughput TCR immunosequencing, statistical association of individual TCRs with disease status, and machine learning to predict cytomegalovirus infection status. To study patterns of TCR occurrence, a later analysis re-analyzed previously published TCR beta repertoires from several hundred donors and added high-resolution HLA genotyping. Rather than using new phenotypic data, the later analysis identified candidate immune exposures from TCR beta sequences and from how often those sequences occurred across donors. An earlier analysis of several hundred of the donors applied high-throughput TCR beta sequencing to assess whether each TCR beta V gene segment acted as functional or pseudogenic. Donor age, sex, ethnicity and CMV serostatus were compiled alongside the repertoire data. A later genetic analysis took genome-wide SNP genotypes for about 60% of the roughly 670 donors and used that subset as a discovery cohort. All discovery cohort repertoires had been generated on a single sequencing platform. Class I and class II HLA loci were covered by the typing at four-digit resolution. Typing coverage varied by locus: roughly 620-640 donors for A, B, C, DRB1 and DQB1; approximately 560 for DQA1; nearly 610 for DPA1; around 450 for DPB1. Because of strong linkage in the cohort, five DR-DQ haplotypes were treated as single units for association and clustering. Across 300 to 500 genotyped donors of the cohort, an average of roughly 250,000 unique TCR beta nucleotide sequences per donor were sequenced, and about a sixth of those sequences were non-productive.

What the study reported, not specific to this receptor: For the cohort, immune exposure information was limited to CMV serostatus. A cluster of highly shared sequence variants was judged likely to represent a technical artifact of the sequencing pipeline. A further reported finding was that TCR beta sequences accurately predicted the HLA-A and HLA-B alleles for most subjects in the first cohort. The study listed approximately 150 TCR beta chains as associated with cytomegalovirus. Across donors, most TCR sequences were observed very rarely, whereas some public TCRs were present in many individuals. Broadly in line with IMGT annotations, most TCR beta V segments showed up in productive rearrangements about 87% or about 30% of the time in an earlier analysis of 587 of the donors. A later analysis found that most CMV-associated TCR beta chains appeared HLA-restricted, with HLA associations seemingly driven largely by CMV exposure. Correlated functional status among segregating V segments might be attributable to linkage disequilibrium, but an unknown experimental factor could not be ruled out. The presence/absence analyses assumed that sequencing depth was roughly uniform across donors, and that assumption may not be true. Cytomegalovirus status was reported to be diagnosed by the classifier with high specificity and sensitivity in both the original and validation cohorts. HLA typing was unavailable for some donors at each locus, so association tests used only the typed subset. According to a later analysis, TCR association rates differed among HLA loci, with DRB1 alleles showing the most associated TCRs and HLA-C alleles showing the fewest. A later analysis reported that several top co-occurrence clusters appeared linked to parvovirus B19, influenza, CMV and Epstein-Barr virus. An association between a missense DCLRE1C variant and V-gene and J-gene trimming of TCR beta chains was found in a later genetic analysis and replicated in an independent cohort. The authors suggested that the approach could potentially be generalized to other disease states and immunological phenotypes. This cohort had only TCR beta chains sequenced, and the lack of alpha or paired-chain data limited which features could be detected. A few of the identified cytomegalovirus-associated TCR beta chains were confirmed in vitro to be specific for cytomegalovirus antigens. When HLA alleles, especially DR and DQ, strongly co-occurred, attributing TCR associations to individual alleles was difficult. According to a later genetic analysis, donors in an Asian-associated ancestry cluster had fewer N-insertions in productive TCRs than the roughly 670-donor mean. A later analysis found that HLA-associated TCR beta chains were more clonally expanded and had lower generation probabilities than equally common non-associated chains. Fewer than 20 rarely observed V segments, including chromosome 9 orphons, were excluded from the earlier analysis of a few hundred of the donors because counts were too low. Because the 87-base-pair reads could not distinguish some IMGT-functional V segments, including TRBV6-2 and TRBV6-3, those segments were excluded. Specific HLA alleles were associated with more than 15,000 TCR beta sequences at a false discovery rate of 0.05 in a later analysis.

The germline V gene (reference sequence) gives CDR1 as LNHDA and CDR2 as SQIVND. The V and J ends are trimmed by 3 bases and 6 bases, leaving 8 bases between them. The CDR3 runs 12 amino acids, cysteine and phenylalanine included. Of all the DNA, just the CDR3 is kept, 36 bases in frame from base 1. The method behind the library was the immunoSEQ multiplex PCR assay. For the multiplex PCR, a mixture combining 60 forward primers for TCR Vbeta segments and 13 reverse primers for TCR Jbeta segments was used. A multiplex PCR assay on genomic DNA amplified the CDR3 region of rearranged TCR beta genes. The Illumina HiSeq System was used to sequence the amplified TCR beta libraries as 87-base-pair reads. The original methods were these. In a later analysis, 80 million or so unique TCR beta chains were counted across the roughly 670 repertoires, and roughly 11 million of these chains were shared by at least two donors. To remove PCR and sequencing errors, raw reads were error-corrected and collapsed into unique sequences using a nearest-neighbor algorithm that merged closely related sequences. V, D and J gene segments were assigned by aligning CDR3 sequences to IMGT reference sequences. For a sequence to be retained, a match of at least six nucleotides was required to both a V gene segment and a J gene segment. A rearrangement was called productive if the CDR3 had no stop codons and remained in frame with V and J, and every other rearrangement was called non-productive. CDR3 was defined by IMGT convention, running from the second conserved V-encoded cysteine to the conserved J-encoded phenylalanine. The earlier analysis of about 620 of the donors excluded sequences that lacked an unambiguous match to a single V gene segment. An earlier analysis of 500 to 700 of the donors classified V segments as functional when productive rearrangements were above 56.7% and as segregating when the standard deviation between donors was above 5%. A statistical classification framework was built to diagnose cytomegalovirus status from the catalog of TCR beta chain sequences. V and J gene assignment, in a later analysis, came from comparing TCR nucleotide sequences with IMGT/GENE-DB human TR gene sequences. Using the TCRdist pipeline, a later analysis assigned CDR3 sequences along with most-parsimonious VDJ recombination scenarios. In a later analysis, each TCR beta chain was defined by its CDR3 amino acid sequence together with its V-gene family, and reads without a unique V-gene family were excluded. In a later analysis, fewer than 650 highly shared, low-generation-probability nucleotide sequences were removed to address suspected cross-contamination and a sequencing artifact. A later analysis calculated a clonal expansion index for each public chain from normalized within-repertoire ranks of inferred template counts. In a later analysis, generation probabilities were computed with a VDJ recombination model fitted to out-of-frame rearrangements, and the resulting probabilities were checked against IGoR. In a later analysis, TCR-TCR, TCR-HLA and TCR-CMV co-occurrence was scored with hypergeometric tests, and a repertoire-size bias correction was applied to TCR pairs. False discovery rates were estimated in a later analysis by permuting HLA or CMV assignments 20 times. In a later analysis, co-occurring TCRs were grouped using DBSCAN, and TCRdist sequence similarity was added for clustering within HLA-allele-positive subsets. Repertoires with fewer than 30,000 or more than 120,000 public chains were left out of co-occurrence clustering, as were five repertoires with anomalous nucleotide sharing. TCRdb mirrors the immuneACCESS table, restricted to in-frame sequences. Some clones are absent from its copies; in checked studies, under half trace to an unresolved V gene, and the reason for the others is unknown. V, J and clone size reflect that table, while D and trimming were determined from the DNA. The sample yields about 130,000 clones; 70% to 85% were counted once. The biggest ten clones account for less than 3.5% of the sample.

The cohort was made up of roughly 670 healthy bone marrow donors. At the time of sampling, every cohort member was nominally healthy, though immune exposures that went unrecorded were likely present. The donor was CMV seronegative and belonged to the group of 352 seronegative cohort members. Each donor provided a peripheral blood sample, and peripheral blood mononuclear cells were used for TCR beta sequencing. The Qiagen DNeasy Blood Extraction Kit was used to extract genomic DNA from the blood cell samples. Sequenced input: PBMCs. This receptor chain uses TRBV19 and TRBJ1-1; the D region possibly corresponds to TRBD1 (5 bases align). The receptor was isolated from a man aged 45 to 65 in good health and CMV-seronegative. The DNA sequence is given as TGTGCCAGTAGTATCGGGGGGGCTGAAGCTTTCTTT. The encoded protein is CASSIGGAEAFF.